A single T cell receptor beta chain is shown here with its context. An input of about 0.5 to 1 ug of RNA was subjected to reverse transcription using random hexamers. An immunoSEQ multiplex PCR amplified TCR beta CDR3 over 54 Vbeta and 13 Jbeta. TCRdb fed the immunoSEQ multiplex PCR reads into MiXCR, producing one record per CDR3 protein. In the table there are under 200,000 distinct CDR3 sequences, 91% of which are singletons. Trimming cost V 5 bases and J 5 bases; bases outside gene matches: 6. This CDR3 is built from 15 residues. Germline V gene data show CDR1 as LNHDA and CDR2 as SQIVND (reference sequence). These data originate in a study of CD8 T cells in Susac syndrome. Recently defined diagnostic criteria for definite or probable disease were fulfilled by Susac syndrome patients.

The V and J genes are TRBV19 and TRBJ2-1; 10 positions match TRBD2. This receptor was obtained from a human donor with Susac syndrome. Sequenced sample: CD4+ T cells from PBMCs. This CDR3 reads CASSRVAGGDNEQFF. The CDR3 nucleotides read TGTGCCAGTAGTCGGGTAGCGGGAGGTGACAATGAGCAGTTCTTC.